In this sample, the clone carrying this TCR beta chain turned up a few times. Its antigen is undetermined. From the PCR reads, TCRdb called clonotypes with MiXCR, one entry per CDR3 protein. The table records more than 450,000 distinct CDR3 sequences, about 25% of them present only once. Looked up from germline, CDR1 is KGHSH and CDR2 is LQKENI. V shed 0 bases and J shed 4 bases, with 9 bases lying between them. This CDR3 has 14 residues. This entry comes from a study of molecular identifiers for immune sequencing clone quantification. Broader study findings: Clones of above 20 RNA copies carried over 98% of effector molecules; in naive cells they carried under 1%.

The rearrangement uses TRBV18 and TRBJ2-5; the D is unclear. The receptor comes from a human donor in good health. Some libraries in this study had Jurkat cell RNA spiked in. The specimen was naive CD8+ T cells from blood, with Jurkat cell RNA spiked in. The subset denotes: FACS-sorted CD8+CD4-CCR7+CD45RA+ naive T cells. CDR3 amino acids: CASSPPERGETQYF. Here the CDR3 DNA reads TGTGCCAGCTCACCACCGGAGCGAGGAGAGACCCAGTACTTC.